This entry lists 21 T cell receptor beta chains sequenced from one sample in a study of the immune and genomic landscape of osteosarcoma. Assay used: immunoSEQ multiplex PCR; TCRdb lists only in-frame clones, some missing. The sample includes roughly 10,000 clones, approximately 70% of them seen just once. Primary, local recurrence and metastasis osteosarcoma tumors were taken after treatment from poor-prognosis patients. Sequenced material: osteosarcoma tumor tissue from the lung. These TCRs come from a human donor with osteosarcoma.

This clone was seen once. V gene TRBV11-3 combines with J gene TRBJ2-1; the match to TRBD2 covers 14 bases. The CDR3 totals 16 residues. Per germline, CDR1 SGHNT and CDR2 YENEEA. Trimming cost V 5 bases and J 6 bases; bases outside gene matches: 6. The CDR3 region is CASSQRTSGRSNEQFF. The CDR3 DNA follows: TGTGCCAGCAGCCAGCGGACTAGCGGGAGGTCCAATGAGCAGTTCTTC. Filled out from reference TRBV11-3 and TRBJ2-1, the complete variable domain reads EAGVVQSPRYKIIEKKQPVAFWCNPISGHNTLYWYLQNLGQGPELLIRYENEEAVDDSQLPKDRFSAERLKGVDSTLKIQPAELGDSAVYLCASSQRTSGRSNEQFFGPGTRLTVL.

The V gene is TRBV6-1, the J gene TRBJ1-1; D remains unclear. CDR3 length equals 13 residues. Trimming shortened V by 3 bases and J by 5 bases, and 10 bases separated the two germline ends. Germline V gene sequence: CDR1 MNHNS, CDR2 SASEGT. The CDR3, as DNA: TGTGCCAGCAGTGACTGGGTTAGAACTGAAGCTTTCTTT. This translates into CASSDWVRTEAFF.

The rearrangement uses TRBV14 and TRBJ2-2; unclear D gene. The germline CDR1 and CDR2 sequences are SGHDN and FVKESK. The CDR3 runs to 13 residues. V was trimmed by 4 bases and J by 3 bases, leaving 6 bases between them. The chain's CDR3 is CASSPSDTGELFF. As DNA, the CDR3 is TGTGCCAGCAGCCCTTCGGACACCGGGGAGCTGTTTTTT.

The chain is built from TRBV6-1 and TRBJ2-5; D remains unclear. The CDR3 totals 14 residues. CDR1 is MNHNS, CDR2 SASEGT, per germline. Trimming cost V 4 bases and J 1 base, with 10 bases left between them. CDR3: CASSGMQSQETQYF. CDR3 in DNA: TGTGCCAGCAGTGGGATGCAAAGCCAAGAGACCCAGTACTTC.

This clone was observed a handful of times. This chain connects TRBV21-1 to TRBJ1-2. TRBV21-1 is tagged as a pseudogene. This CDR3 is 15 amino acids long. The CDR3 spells CASSVLGGVLYGYTF. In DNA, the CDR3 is TGTGCCAGCAGCGTTCTCGGGGGGGTGCTCTATGGCTACACCTTC.

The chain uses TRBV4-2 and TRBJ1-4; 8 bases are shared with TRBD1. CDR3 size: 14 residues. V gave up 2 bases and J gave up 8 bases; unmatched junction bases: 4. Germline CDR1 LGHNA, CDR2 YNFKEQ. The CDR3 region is CASSQKTGVEKLFF. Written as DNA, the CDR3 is TGTGCCAGCAGCCAAAAGACAGGGGTAGAAAAACTGTTTTTT.

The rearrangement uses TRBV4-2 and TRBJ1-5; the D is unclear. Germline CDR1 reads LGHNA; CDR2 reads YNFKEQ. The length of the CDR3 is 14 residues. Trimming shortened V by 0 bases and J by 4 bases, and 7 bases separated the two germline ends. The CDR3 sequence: CASSQDLLNQPQHF. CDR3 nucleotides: TGTGCCAGCAGCCAAGATCTTTTGAATCAGCCCCAGCATTTT.

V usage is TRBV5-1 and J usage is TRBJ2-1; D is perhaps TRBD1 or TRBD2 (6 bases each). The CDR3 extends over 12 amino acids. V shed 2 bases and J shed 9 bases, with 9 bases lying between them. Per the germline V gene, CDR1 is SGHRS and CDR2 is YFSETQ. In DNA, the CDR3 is TGCGCCAGCAGCTTTGGAGGGGGTGAGCAGTTCTTC. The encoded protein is CASSFGGGEQFF.

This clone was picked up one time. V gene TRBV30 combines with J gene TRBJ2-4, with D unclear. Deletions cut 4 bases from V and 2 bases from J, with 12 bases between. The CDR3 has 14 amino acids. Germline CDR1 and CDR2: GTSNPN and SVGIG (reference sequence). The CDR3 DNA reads TGTGCCTGGACCCCCGATTTGTCCAAAAACATTCAGTACTTC. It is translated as CAWTPDLSKNIQYF. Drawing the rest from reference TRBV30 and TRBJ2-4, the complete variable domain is SQTIHQWPATLVQPVGSPLSLECTVEGTSNPNLYWYRQAAGRGLQLLFYSVGIGQISSEVPQNLSASRPQDRQFILSSKKLLLSDSGFYLCAWTPDLSKNIQYFGAGTRLSVL.

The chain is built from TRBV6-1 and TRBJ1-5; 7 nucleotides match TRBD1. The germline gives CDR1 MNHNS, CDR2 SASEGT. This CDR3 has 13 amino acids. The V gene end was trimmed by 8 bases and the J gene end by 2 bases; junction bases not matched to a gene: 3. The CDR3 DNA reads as TGTGCCAGCGCAGGGGGGGGCAATCAGCCCCAGCATTTT. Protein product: CASAGGGNQPQHF.

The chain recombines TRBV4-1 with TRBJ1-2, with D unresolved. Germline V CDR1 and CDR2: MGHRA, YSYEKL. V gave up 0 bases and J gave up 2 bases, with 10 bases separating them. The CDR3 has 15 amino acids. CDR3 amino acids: CASSQEHGQNYGYTF. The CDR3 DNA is TGCGCCAGCAGCCAAGAACACGGTCAAAACTATGGCTACACCTTC.

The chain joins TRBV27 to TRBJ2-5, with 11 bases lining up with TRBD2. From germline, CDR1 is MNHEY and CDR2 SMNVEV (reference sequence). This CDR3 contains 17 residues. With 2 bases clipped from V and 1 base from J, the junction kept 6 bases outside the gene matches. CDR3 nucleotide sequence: TGTGCCAGCAGTTTAATCGGACTAGCGGGTCCCCAAGAGACCCAGTACTTC. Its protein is CASSLIGLAGPQETQYF.

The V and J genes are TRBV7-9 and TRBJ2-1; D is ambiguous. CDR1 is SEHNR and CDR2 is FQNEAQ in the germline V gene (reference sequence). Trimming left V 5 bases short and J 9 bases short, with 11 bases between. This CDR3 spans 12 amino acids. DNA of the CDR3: TGTGCCAGCAGCGTTACGGTTAGTGAGCAGTTCTTC. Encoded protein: CASSVTVSEQFF.

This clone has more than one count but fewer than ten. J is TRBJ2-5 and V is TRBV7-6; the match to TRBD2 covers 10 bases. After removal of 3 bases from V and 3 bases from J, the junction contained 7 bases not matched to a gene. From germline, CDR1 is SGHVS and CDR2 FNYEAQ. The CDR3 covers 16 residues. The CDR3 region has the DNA TGTGCCAGCAGCTTCCCCGAAGCGGGAGGGAAAGAGACCCAGTACTTC. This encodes CASSFPEAGGKETQYF.

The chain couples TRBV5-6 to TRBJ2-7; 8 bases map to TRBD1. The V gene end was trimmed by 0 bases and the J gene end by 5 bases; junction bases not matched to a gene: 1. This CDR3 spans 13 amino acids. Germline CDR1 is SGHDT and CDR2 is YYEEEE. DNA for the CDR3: TGTGCCAGCAGCTTGGCAGGGGGCGACGAGCAGTACTTC. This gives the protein CASSLAGGDEQYF. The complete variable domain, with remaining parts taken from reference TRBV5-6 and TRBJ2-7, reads DAGVTQSPTHLIKTRGQQVTLRCSPKSGHDTVSWYQQALGQGPQFIFQYYEEEERQRGNFPDRFSGHQFPNYSSELNVNALLLGDSALYLCASSLAGGDEQYFGPGTRLTVT.

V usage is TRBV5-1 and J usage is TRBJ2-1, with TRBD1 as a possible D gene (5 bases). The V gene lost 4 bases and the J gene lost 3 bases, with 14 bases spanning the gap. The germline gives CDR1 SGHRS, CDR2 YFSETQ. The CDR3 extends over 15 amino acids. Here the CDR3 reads CASSPLGADYNEQFF. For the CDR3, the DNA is TGCGCCAGCAGCCCCCTTGGGGCCGACTACAATGAGCAGTTCTTC. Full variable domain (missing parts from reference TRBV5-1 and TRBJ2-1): KAGVTQTPRYLIKTRGQQVTLSCSPISGHRSVSWYQQTPGQGLQFLFEYFSETQRNKGNFPGRFSGRQFSNSRSEMNVSTLELGDSALYLCASSPLGADYNEQFFGPGTRLTVL.

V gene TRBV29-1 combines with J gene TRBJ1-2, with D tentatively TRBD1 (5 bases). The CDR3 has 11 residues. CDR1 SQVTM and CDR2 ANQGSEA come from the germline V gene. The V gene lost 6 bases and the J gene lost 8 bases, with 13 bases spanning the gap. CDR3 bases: TGCAGCGTGGGGGTTGACGGCGGCTACACCTTC. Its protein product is CSVGVDGGYTF.

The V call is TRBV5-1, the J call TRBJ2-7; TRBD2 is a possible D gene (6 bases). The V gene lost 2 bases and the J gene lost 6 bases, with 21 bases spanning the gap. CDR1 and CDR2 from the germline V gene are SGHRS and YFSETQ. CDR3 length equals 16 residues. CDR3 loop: CASSFSRDPGFAEQYF. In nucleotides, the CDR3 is TGCGCCAGCAGCTTCTCGCGGGACCCGGGGTTTGCCGAGCAGTACTTC.

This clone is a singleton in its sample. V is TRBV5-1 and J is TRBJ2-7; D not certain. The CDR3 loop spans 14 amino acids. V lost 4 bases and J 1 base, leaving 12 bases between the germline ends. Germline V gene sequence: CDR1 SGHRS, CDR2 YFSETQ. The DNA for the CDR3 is TGCGCCAGCAGCCTCACTACTACTTCCTACGAGCAGTACTTC. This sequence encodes CASSLTTTSYEQYF.

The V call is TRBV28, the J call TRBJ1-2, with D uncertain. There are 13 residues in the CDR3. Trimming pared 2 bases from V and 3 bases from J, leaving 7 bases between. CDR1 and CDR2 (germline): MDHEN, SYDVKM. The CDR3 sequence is CASSLHGDYGYTF. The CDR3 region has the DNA TGTGCCAGCAGTTTACACGGGGACTATGGCTACACCTTC.

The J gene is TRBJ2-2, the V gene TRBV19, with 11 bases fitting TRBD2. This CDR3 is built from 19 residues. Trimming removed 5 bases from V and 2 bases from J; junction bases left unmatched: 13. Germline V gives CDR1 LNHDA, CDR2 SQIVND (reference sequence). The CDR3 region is CASSPLAGVPAVNTGELFF. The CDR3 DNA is TGTGCCAGTAGTCCACTAGCGGGAGTTCCCGCTGTTAACACCGGGGAGCTGTTTTTT.